This T cell receptor beta chain was sequenced in a study of T cell repertoires in cytomegalovirus infection (dated by TCRdb to about 2019). With respect to the entire study: Alongside well-studied HLA-B-restricted epitopes, the peptide stimulations were aimed at recently identified HLA-C-restricted CMV epitopes, whose presentation resists viral immunomodulation. The HLA type of each donor mattered for the analysis, because public TCR beta signatures pointed to carriage of CMV infection along with the matching HLA type.

This sample's treatment or condition label indicates: in vitro stimulation with specific CMV peptide epitopes to enrich CMV-specific T cells. This clonotype was counted between two and nine times. The antigen it recognizes is unknown. Per-base quality was not reported, and no clone a single base away is much larger than it. Study-wide findings and limitations: Carriers of CMV infection plus the relevant HLA type were discriminated by the cumulative frequency of public TCR beta family members in the study cohort and in an independent roughly 340-donor cohort. The ex vivo response was dominated by HLA-C-restricted CMV-specific TCR beta clonotypes, which also provided the single most frequent clonotype in two of eight donors.

From cysteine to phenylalanine, the CDR3 is 15 amino acids long. The DNA shown is the 45-base CDR3, in frame from base 1. Sequences SGHVS (CDR1) and FNYEAQ (CDR2) are obtained from the germline V gene. V is pared back by 2 bases and J by 2 bases, with 10 bases lying between the germline termini. Sequenced using an Illumina HiSeq 1500. TCRdb reran the public reads through fastp at Q25 and MiXCR, keeping productive beta chains. Each record represents a unique CDR3 protein, reported with the most common genes and DNA among its rows. The sample has under 200,000 distinct CDR3 sequences on record, 20% to 25% of them singletons. The ten largest clonotypes hold roughly 25% of the sample.

The source was CD8+ T cells from cultured PBMCs, collected from culture after CMV antigen stimulation. The V gene is TRBV7-6 and the J gene is TRBJ2-1, with a tentative D gene TRBD1 over 6 matching bases. This clonotype originated in a human donor in good health (CMV status not recorded). Some clones in this sample may be carry-over from other donors' samples. The DNA is as follows: TGTGCCAGCAGCTTACTCAAGGGGGCCTACAATGAGCAGTTCTTC. Its coded protein is CASSLLKGAYNEQFF.